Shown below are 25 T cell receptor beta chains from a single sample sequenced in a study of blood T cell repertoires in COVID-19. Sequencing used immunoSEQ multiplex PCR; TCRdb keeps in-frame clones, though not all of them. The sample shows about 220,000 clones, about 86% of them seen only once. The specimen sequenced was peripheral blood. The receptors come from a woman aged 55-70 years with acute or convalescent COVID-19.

CDR3 nucleotide sequence: TGTGCCAGCGTGCGTGTCATTCCAGGGAACATATATTTT. Translating gives CASVRVIPGNIYF. The chain combines TRBV12-3 or TRBV12-4 with TRBJ1-3; TRBD1 might be the D (5 bases). Trimming took off 8 bases at V and 12 bases at J, with 20 bases between the two ends. This CDR3 has 13 amino acids.

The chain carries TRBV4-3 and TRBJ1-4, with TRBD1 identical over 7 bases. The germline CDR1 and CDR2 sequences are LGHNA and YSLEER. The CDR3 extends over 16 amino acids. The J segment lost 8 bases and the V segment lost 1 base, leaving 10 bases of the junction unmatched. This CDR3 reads CASSQGGQGVTEKLFF. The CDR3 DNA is TGCGCCAGCAGCCAAGGGGGGCAGGGGGTTACCGAAAAACTGTTTTTT.

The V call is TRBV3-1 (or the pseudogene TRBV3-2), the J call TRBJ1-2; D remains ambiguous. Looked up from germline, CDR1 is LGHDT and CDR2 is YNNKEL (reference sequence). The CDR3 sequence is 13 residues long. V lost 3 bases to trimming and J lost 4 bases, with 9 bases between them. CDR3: CASSQEMGYGYTF. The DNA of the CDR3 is TGTGCCAGCAGCCAGGAGATGGGCTATGGCTACACCTTC.

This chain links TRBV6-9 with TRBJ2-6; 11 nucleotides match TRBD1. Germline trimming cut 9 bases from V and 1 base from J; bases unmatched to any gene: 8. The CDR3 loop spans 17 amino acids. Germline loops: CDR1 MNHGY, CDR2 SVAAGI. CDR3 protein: CARHLGQGVSGANVLTF. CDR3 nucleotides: TGTGCCAGACACCTGGGACAGGGGGTTTCTGGGGCCAACGTCCTGACTTTC.

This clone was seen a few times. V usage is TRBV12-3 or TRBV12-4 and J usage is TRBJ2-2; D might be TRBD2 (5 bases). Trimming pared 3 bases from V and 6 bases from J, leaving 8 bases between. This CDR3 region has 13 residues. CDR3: CASSLSGSGELFF. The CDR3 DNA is TGTGCCAGCAGTTTGTCGGGGTCCGGGGAGCTGTTTTTT.

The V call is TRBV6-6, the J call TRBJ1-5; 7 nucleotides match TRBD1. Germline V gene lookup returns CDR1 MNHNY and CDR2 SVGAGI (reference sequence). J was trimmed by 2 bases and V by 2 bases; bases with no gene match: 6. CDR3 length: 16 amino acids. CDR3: CASSYHNRGGNQPQHF. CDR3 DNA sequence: TGTGCCAGCAGTTACCACAACAGGGGTGGCAATCAGCCCCAGCATTTT.

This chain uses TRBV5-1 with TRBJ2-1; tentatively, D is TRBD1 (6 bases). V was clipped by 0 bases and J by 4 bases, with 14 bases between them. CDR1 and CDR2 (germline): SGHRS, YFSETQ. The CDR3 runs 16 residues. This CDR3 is CASSLGASDRYNEQFF. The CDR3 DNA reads TGCGCCAGCAGCTTGGGAGCCTCGGACAGATACAATGAGCAGTTCTTC. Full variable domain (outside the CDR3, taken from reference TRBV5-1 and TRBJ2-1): KAGVTQTPRYLIKTRGQQVTLSCSPISGHRSVSWYQQTPGQGLQFLFEYFSETQRNKGNFPGRFSGRQFSNSRSEMNVSTLELGDSALYLCASSLGASDRYNEQFFGPGTRLTVL.

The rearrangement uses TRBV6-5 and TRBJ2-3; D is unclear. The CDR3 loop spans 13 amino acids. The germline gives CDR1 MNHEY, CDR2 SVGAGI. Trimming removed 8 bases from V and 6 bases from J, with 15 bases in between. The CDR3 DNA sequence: TGTGCCAGCGGGCAGGCGTTACCGGATACGCAGTATTTT. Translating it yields CASGQALPDTQYF.

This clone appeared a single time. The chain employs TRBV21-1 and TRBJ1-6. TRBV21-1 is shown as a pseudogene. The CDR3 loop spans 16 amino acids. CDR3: CASSDREPPGNSPLHF. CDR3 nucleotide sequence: TGTGCCAGCAGCGACCGGGAGCCTCCTGGGAATTCACCCCTCCACTTT.

CDR3: CASSLAWGDGYTF. The CDR3 DNA reads TGTGCCAGCAGCTTGGCGTGGGGCGATGGCTACACCTTC. J is TRBJ1-2 and V is TRBV5-4, with TRBD1 as a possible D gene (5 bases). Germline CDR1 SGHNT, CDR2 YYREEE (reference sequence). CDR3 length equals 13 residues. Trimming removed 0 bases from V and 6 bases from J, with 9 bases in between. The variable domain in full, with the rest retrieved from reference TRBV5-4 and TRBJ1-2, is ETGVTQSPTHLIKTRGQQVTLRCSSQSGHNTVSWYQQALGQGPQFIFQYYREEENGRGNFPPRFSGLQFPNYSSELNVNALELDDSALYLCASSLAWGDGYTFGSGTRLTVV.

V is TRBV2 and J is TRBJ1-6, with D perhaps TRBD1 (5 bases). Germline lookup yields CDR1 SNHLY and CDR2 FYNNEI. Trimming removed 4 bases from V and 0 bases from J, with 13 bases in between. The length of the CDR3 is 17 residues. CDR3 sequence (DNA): TGTGCCAGCAGTGTCCCGACAGAGAGCTCCTATAATTCACCCCTCCACTTT. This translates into CASSVPTESSYNSPLHF.

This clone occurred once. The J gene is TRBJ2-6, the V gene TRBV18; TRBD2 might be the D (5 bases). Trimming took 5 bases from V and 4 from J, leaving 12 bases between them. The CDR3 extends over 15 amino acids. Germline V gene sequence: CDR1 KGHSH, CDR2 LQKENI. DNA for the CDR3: TGTGCCAGCTCAGAGGGTCTGGGCGGGGCCAACGTCCTGACTTTC. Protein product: CASSEGLGGANVLTF.

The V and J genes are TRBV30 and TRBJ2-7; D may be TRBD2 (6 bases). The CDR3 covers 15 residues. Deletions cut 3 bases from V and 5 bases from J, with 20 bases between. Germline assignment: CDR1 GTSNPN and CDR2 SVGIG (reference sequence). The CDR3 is CAWRYTGTRQHEQYF. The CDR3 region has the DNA TGTGCCTGGAGGTATACCGGGACTCGCCAGCACGAGCAGTACTTC.

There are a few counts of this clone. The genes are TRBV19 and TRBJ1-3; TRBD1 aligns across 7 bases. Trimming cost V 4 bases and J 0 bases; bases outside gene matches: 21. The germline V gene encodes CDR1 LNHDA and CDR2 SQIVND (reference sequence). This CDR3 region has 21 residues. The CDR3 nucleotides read TGTGCCAGTAGTACTATGGACGGGACAGCCTCTCACTTATACTCTGGAAACACCATATATTTT. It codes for CASSTMDGTASHLYSGNTIYF. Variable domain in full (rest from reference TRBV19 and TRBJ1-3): DGGITQSPKYLFRKEGQNVTLSCEQNLNHDAMYWYRQDPGQGLRLIYYSQIVNDFQKGDIAEGYSVSREKKESFPLTVTSAQKNPTAFYLCASSTMDGTASHLYSGNTIYFGEGSWLTVV.

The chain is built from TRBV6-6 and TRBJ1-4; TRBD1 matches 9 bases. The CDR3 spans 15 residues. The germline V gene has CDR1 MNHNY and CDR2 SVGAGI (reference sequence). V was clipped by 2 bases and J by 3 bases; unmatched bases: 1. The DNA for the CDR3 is TGTGCCAGCAGTTACCGGGACAGGGCTAATGAAAAACTGTTTTTT. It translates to CASSYRDRANEKLFF.

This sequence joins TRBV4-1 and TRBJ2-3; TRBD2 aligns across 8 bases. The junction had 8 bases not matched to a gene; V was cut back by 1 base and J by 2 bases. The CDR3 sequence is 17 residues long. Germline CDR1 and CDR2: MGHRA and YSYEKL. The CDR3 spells CASSQGYGGGNTDTQYF. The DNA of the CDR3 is TGCGCCAGCAGCCAAGGGTACGGCGGGGGGAACACAGATACGCAGTATTTT.

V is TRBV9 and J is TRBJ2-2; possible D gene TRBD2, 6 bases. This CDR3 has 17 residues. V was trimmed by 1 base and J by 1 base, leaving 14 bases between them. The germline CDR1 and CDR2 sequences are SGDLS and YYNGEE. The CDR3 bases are TGTGCCAGCAGCGTATCGGGGGATCCTAGGAACACCGGGGAGCTGTTTTTT. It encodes CASSVSGDPRNTGELFF.

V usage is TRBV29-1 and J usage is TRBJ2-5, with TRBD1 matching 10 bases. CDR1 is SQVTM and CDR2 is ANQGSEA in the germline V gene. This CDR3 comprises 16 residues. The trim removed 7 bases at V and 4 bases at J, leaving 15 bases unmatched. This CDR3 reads CSGVRTGGSVGETQYF. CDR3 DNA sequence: TGCAGCGGAGTTAGGACAGGGGGTTCGGTGGGAGAGACCCAGTACTTC.

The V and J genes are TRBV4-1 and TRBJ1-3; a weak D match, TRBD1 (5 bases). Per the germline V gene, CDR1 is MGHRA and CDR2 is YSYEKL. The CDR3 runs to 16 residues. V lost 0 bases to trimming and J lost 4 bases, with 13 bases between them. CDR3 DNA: TGCGCCAGCAGCCAAGAAGGAGCGGGGCTAGGAAACACCATATATTTT. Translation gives CASSQEGAGLGNTIYF.

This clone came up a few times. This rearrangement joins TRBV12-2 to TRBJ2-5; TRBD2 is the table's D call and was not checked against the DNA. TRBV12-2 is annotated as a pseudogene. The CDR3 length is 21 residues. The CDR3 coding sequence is TGTGCAAGTCGCTCCCCTGGGGGGCGGTACGGGACTAGCGGGAGGCCAGAGACCCAGTACTTC. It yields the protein CASRSPGGRYGTSGRPETQYF.

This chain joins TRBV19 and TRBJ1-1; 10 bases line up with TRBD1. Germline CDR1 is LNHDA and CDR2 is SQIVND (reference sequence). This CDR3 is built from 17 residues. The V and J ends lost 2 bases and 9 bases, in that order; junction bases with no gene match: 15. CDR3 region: CASSILGTGENSAKAFF. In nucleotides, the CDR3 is TGTGCCAGTAGTATATTAGGGACAGGGGAGAATTCTGCTAAAGCTTTCTTT.

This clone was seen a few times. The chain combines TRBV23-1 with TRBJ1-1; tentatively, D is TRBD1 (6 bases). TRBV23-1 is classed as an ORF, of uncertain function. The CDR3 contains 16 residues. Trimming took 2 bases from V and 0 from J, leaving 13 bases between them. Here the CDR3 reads CASSQTGQILNTEAFF. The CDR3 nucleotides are TGCGCCAGCAGTCAAACGGGACAAATTCTGAACACTGAAGCTTTCTTT.

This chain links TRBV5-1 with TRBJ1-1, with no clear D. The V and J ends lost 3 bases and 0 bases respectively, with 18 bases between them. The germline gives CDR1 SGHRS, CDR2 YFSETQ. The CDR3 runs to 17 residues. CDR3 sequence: CASSSGVSATMNTEAFF. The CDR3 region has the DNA TGCGCCAGCAGCTCTGGAGTTTCGGCTACTATGAACACTGAAGCTTTCTTT.

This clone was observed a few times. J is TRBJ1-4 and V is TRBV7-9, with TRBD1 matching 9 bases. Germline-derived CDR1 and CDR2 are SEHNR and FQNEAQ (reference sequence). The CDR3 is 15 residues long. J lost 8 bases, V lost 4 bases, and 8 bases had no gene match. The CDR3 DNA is TGTGCCAGCAGCTACGCACAGGGGGCCGGCGAAAAACTGTTTTTT. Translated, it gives CASSYAQGAGEKLFF. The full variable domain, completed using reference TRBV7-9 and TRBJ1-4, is DTGVSQNPRHKITKRGQNVTFRCDPISEHNRLYWYRQTLGQGPEFLTYFQNEAQLEKSRLLSDRFSAERPKGSFSTLEIQRTEQGDSAMYLCASSYAQGAGEKLFFGSGTQLSVL.

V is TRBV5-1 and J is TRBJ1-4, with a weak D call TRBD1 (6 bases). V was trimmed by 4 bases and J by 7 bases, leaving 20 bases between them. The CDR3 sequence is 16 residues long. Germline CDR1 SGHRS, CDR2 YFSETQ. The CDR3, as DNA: TGCGCCAGCAGCCCTCAAGGGCAGGGAGGGGGTGAAAAACTGTTTTTT. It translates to CASSPQGQGGGEKLFF.